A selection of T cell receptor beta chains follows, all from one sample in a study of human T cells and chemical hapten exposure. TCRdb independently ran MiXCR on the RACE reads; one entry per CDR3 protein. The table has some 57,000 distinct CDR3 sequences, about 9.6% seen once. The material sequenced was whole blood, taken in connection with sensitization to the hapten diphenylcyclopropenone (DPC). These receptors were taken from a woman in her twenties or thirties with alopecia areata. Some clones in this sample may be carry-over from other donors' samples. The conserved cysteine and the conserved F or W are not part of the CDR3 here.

cdr3_aa: AIYGLADQETQY; cdr3_length: 12; j_call: TRBJ2-5; v_call: TRBV27
cdr3_aa: ASSRSADTQY; cdr3_length: 10; j_call: TRBJ2-3; v_call: TRBV7-2
cdr3_aa: ASSSTRTGYT; cdr3_length: 10; j_call: TRBJ1-2; v_call: TRBV12-3/TRBV12-4
cdr3_aa: ASSLMGQGDQPQH; cdr3_length: 13; j_call: TRBJ1-5; v_call: TRBV5-1
cdr3_aa: SARDTGNTEAF; cdr3_length: 11; j_call: TRBJ1-1; v_call: TRBV20-1
cdr3_aa: ASSPPGGNYEQY; cdr3_length: 12; j_call: TRBJ2-7; v_call: TRBV18
cdr3_aa: ASTRLQSNYGYT; cdr3_length: 12; j_call: TRBJ1-2; v_call: TRBV2
cdr3_aa: ASSFLEGAAYEQY; cdr3_length: 13; j_call: TRBJ2-7; v_call: TRBV28
cdr3_aa: ASSLEASGGRETQY; cdr3_length: 14; j_call: TRBJ2-5; v_call: TRBV7-3
cdr3_aa: ASSIGGTGELF; cdr3_length: 11; j_call: TRBJ2-2; v_call: TRBV19
cdr3_aa: ASSLGYMVSGGRDEQF; cdr3_length: 16; j_call: TRBJ2-1; v_call: TRBV7-8
cdr3_aa: ASSEFGIQY; cdr3_length: 9; j_call: TRBJ2-4; v_call: TRBV6-1
cdr3_aa: ASSSPQAPSYGYT; cdr3_length: 13; j_call: TRBJ1-2; v_call: TRBV5-4
cdr3_aa: ASSLARRDHNEQF; cdr3_length: 13; j_call: TRBJ2-1; v_call: TRBV12-3/TRBV12-4
cdr3_aa: SVGTTGELF; cdr3_length: 9; j_call: TRBJ2-2; v_call: TRBV29-1
cdr3_aa: ASSPGLADSYEQY; cdr3_length: 13; j_call: TRBJ2-7; v_call: TRBV5-1
cdr3_aa: ASRLAGAGTEAF; cdr3_length: 12; j_call: TRBJ1-1; v_call: TRBV6-5
cdr3_aa: ASTLLEQY; cdr3_length: 8; j_call: TRBJ2-7; v_call: TRBV5-1
cdr3_aa: ASSLALAGVWDEQF; cdr3_length: 14; j_call: TRBJ2-1; v_call: TRBV7-2
cdr3_aa: ASSWSRENSPLH; cdr3_length: 12; j_call: TRBJ1-6; v_call: TRBV11-2
cdr3_aa: ASSLLRLAPDTQY; cdr3_length: 13; j_call: TRBJ2-3; v_call: TRBV5-1
cdr3_aa: AISDRNYGYT; cdr3_length: 10; j_call: TRBJ1-2; v_call: TRBV10-3
cdr3_aa: ASRPDRVNQPQH; cdr3_length: 12; j_call: TRBJ1-5; v_call: TRBV12-3/TRBV12-4
cdr3_aa: ASSFRNQPQH; cdr3_length: 10; j_call: TRBJ1-5; v_call: TRBV28
cdr3_aa: ASRKSLADNEKLF; cdr3_length: 13; j_call: TRBJ1-4; v_call: TRBV4-1
cdr3_aa: ASGFLDGSFTEAF; cdr3_length: 13; j_call: TRBJ1-1; v_call: TRBV12-5
cdr3_aa: ASRSGHRGAEAF; cdr3_length: 12; j_call: TRBJ1-1; v_call: TRBV6-2/TRBV6-3
cdr3_aa: AISRTGDLDEQF; cdr3_length: 12; j_call: TRBJ2-1; v_call: TRBV10-3
cdr3_aa: ASSLGIVRDSNEKLF; cdr3_length: 15; j_call: TRBJ1-4; v_call: TRBV7-9
cdr3_aa: ASSQAGGSEQF; cdr3_length: 11; j_call: TRBJ2-1; v_call: TRBV4-3
cdr3_aa: ASSADTGVGEKLF; cdr3_length: 13; j_call: TRBJ1-4; v_call: TRBV6-5
cdr3_aa: ASSLGTSGGASDTQY; cdr3_length: 15; j_call: TRBJ2-3; v_call: TRBV5-1
cdr3_aa: ASSAGTGFYNSPLH; cdr3_length: 14; j_call: TRBJ1-6; v_call: TRBV7-9
cdr3_aa: ASSPGRSTDTQY; cdr3_length: 12; j_call: TRBJ2-3; v_call: TRBV4-3
cdr3_aa: ASRHTGRSNYGYT; cdr3_length: 13; j_call: TRBJ1-2; v_call: TRBV12-3/TRBV12-4
cdr3_aa: ATSRDWGSGNEQY; cdr3_length: 13; j_call: TRBJ2-7; v_call: TRBV15
cdr3_aa: ASSFRQITEAF; cdr3_length: 11; j_call: TRBJ1-1; v_call: TRBV6-5
cdr3_aa: ASSLPGGRRNTIY; cdr3_length: 13; j_call: TRBJ1-3; v_call: TRBV12-3/TRBV12-4
cdr3_aa: ASTQDRGRYSNQPQH; cdr3_length: 15; j_call: TRBJ1-5; v_call: TRBV6-1
cdr3_aa: ASSFMGDVGNYGYT; cdr3_length: 14; j_call: TRBJ1-2; v_call: TRBV28
cdr3_aa: ASSKDRGRESPLH; cdr3_length: 13; j_call: TRBJ1-6; v_call: TRBV7-8
cdr3_aa: GVSDRTTDTQY; cdr3_length: 11; j_call: TRBJ2-3; v_call: TRBV28
cdr3_aa: SSRTNYNEQF; cdr3_length: 10; j_call: TRBJ2-1; v_call: TRBV29-1
cdr3_aa: ASSLARATDTQY; cdr3_length: 12; j_call: TRBJ2-3; v_call: TRBV11-1
cdr3_aa: ASSSLAGGLDEQY; cdr3_length: 13; j_call: TRBJ2-7; v_call: TRBV18
cdr3_aa: ASSPGGAGGELF; cdr3_length: 12; j_call: TRBJ2-2; v_call: TRBV4-1
cdr3_aa: ASSERGARINQPQH; cdr3_length: 14; j_call: TRBJ1-5; v_call: TRBV2
cdr3_aa: ASSVRGQPQH; cdr3_length: 10; j_call: TRBJ1-5; v_call: TRBV9
cdr3_aa: ASSERERDYGYT; cdr3_length: 12; j_call: TRBJ1-2; v_call: TRBV2
cdr3_aa: ASSAHASGGVEDTQY; cdr3_length: 15; j_call: TRBJ2-3; v_call: TRBV25-1
cdr3_aa: ASSLQGGSGNTIY; cdr3_length: 13; j_call: TRBJ1-3; v_call: TRBV7-3
cdr3_aa: ASRIPGTGNTEAF; cdr3_length: 13; j_call: TRBJ1-1; v_call: TRBV6-2/TRBV6-3
cdr3_aa: ASSLAIMTDTQY; cdr3_length: 12; j_call: TRBJ2-3; v_call: TRBV7-2
cdr3_aa: ASSLSRDTLVHTQY; cdr3_length: 14; j_call: TRBJ2-3; v_call: TRBV11-2